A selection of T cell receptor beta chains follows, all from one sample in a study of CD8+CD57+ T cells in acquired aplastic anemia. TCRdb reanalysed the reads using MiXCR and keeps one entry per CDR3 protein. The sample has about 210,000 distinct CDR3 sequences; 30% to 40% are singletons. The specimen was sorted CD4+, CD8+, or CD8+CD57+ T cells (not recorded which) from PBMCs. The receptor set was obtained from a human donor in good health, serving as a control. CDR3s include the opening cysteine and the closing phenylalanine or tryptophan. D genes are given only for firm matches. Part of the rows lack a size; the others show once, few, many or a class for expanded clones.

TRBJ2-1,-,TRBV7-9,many,CASSPRTDYNEQFF,TGTGCCAGCAGCCCGAGGACAGACTACAATGAGCAGTTCTTC
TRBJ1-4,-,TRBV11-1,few,CASSDSNPATNEKLFF,TGTGCCAGCAGCGACAGTAACCCTGCAACTAATGAAAAACTGTTTTTT
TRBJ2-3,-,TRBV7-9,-,CASRTDTQYF,TGTGCCAGCCGCACAGATACGCAGTATTTT
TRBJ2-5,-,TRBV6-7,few,CASSYRCGYPINQETQYF,TGTGCCAGCAGTTACAGGTGCGGCTACCCCATTAATCAAGAGACCCAGTACTTC
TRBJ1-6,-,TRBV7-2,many,CASSLARGNFFERTPLHF,TGTGCCAGCAGCTTAGCGCGGGGCAACTTCTTTGAGAGGACACCCCTCCACTTT
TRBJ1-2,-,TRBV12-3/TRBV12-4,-,CASSLPGYTF,TGTGCCAGCAGTTTGCCTGGCTACACCTTC
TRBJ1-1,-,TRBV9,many,CASSVEVTLNTEAFF,TGTGCCAGCAGCGTAGAAGTGACACTGAACACTGAAGCTTTCTTT
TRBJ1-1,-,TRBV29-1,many,CSVELGHAEAFF,TGCAGCGTTGAACTGGGGCACGCTGAAGCTTTCTTT
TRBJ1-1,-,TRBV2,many,CASSVGPSNTEAFF,TGTGCCAGCAGTGTGGGCCCTTCGAACACTGAAGCTTTCTTT
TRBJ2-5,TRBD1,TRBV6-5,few,CASLGDSIQYF,TGTGCCAGCTTAGGGGACAGCATCCAGTACTTC
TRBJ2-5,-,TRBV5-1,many,CASSLARGDQYF,TGCGCCAGCAGCTTGGCTCGCGGGGACCAGTACTTC
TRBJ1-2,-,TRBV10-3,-,CASSREANYGYTF,TGTGCCAGCAGTCGGGAGGCGAACTATGGCTACACCTTC
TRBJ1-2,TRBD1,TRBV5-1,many,CASARDRTYGYTF,TGCGCCAGCGCGCGGGACAGGACCTATGGCTACACCTTC
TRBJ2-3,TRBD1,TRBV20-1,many,CSARDTQGADTQYF,TGCAGTGCTAGAGATACACAGGGGGCAGATACGCAGTATTTT
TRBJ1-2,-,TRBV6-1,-,CASMRTPNYGYTF,TGTGCCAGTATGAGGACACCAAACTATGGCTACACCTTC
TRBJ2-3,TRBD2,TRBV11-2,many,CASSSGLAGETTDTQYF,TGTGCCAGCAGCTCGGGACTAGCGGGGGAAACCACAGATACGCAGTATTTT
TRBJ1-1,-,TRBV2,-,CASSFPVENTEAFF,TGTGCCAGCAGCTTTCCCGTCGAGAACACTGAAGCTTTCTTT
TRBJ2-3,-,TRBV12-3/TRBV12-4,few,CASSFPRGGTDTQYF,TGTGCCAGCAGTTTTCCCAGGGGAGGCACAGATACGCAGTATTTT
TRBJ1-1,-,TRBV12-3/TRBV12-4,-,CASSFGGPLRAFF,TGTGCCAGCAGTTTCGGGGGCCCCTTGCGCGCTTTCTTT
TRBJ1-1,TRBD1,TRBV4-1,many,CASSRDRANTEAFF,TGCGCCAGCAGCCGAGACAGGGCGAACACTGAAGCTTTCTTT
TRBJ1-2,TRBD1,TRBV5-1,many,CASSWDEGAMGSYTF,TGCGCCAGCAGCTGGGACGAGGGGGCAATGGGGAGCTACACCTTC
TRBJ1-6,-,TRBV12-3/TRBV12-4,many,CASSFRAHNSPLHF,TGTGCCAGCAGTTTTCGGGCGCATAATTCACCCCTCCACTTT
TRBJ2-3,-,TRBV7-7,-,CASSPASRADTQYF,TGTGCTAGCAGCCCTGCATCGAGGGCAGATACGCAGTATTTT
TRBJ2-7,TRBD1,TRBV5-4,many,CASSFQDRVDEQYF,TGTGCCAGCAGCTTTCAGGACAGGGTCGACGAGCAGTACTTC
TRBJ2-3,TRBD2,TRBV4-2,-,CASSRGLLAGLAFLADTQYF,TGTGCCAGCAGCCGAGGGCTCCTAGCGGGGTTGGCGTTCCTGGCAGATACGCAGTATTTT
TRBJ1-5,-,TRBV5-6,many,CASSSRGGGQPQHF,TGTGCCAGCAGCTCTCGAGGGGGAGGACAGCCCCAGCATTTT
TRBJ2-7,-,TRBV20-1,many,CSASIDSPYEQYF,TGCAGTGCTAGCATAGACAGCCCCTACGAGCAGTACTTC
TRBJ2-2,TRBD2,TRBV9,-,CASSPPAAGAVTGELFF,TGTGCCAGCAGCCCGCCCGCAGCGGGGGCCGTCACCGGGGAGCTGTTTTTT